The rows below give T cell receptor beta chains drawn from one sample of a study of shared clonotypes between healthy human individuals. Repertoires were generated with immunoSEQ multiplex PCR, while TCRdb's copy carries only in-frame clones and drops some. This table has about 1 million clones, approximately 72% appearing once. Sequenced material: memory CD4+ T cells sorted from blood. These receptor sequences come from a man younger than 30 in good health. The CDR3 runs from the conserved cysteine through the conserved F or W. A D gene is named only where the DNA matches it firmly. Expanded clones are given a class, and other clones once, few, many or no size at all.

j_gene	v_gene	abundance	d_gene	CDR3aa
TRBJ1-2	TRBV30	.	.	CAWSVRLPGYSNYGYTF
TRBJ2-5	TRBV4-3	.	.	CASSQGSGETQYF
TRBJ1-5	TRBV6-1	.	.	CASSEIGDQQPQHF
TRBJ1-2	TRBV21-1	.	.	CASSLRGTGNNGYTF
TRBJ2-7	TRBV7-2	.	.	CASSSALSYEQYF
TRBJ2-5	TRBV28	many	.	CAGGDKVAETQYF
TRBJ1-2	TRBV28	.	TRBD1	CATQGGGGDYGYTF
TRBJ2-5	TRBV2	few	.	CASSETGYQETQYF
TRBJ2-7	TRBV6-6	.	.	CASGVSGSEQYF
TRBJ2-1	TRBV7-2	.	.	CASSLEGLLNEQFF
TRBJ1-2	TRBV18	.	TRBD1	CASSPGQGANGYTF
TRBJ2-5	TRBV6-5	.	.	CASSRSGAQETQYF
TRBJ2-1	TRBV20-1	.	.	CSANRPNEQFF
TRBJ1-2	TRBV14	.	TRBD1	CASSHSGTGKAF
TRBJ2-7	TRBV6-1	.	TRBD2	CASSEGNRGEVREQYF
TRBJ1-1	TRBV9	few	.	CASSAGGLSNTEAFF
TRBJ1-1	TRBV5-1	.	.	CASSPLGLGTEAFF
TRBJ2-7	TRBV6-5	.	TRBD1	CASSSTGQEYEQYF
TRBJ1-2	TRBV19	.	TRBD1	CASSGQGVVGNYGYTF
TRBJ1-2	TRBV27	.	.	CASSLRGFNGYTF
TRBJ1-5	TRBV10-3	.	.	CAISESGGGNQPQHF
TRBJ1-5	TRBV7-2	.	.	CASSQDQDQPQHF
TRBJ1-1	TRBV18	.	.	CASSPTILRLGTGTEAFF
TRBJ2-3	TRBV14	.	TRBD1	CASSHLPTGPPLSTDTQYF